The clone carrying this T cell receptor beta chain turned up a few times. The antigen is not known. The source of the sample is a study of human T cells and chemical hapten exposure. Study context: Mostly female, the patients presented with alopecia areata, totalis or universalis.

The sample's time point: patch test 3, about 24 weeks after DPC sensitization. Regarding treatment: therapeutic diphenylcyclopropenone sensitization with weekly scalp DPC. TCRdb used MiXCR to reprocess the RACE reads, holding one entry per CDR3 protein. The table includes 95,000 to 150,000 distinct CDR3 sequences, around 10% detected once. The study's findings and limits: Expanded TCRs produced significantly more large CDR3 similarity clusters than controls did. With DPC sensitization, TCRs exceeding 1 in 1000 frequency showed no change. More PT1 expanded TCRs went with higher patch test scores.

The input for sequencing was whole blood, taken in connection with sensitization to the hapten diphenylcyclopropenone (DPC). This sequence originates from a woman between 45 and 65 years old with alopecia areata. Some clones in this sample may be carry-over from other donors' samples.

CDR3 amino acids: CASRISGSKTQYF. The DNA of the CDR3 is TGTGCCAGCAGGATTAGCGGGAGTAAGACCCAGTACTTC. The rearrangement uses TRBV12-3 or TRBV12-4 and TRBJ2-5; 9 bases match TRBD2. Trimming removed 6 bases from V and 6 bases from J; junction bases left unmatched: 5. CDR3 length equals 13 residues.